The clone carrying this T cell receptor beta chain has more than one count but fewer than ten. Its antigen is unknown. This sample was taken from a study of beta chain features in type 1 diabetes. Study-level background: Sorted cell examination encompassed approximately 98,000,000 cells across all samples. Study-level findings and limits: VDJ junctions in type 1 diabetes patients carried more deletions and fewer insertions. TCRB CDR3s from Type 1 diabetes patients were moderately but significantly shorter in all four CD4+ subsets.

Expressed TCRB transcripts were sequenced, since all the RNA that had been isolated was reverse transcribed. Sequenced by immunoSEQ multiplex PCR; TCRdb stores in-frame clones only, minus some. The sample includes around 200,000 clones, about an eighth seen only once; the top ten take less than 0.7%. About 120 mL of blood, on average, came from one heparinised draw per donor. This sequence originates from a woman between 18 and 30 years old in good health. The sample comprised central memory CD4+ T cells from blood.

CDR3 residues: CASSESQGAEAFF. CDR3 bases: TGCGCCAGCAGTGAGAGTCAGGGGGCTGAAGCTTTCTTT. The chain is built from TRBV10-1 and TRBJ1-1, with 7 bases fitting TRBD1. The trim removed 2 bases at V and 6 bases at J, leaving 3 bases unmatched. There are 13 residues in the CDR3. Per germline, CDR1 WNHNN and CDR2 SYGVQD (reference sequence).